These 14 T cell receptor beta chains were sequenced from one sample in a study of blood T cells in healthy people across ages. A second PCR of about 7 to 12 cycles used a sample-barcoded 5' primer and a J-beta primer mix. MiXCR was run by TCRdb on the 5' RACE reads, yielding one entry per CDR3 protein. Of 800,000 to 1,000,000 distinct CDR3 sequences detected, 45% to 50% appear once; the ten largest clones hold roughly 13%. Sequencing was performed on blood. These receptors all come from a man aged 30 to 45 in good health.

The V gene is TRBV4-2, the J gene TRBJ1-4; D may be TRBD1 (6 bases). CDR3 length equals 15 residues. Germline V gives CDR1 LGHNA, CDR2 YNFKEQ. V lost 4 bases and J 8 bases, leaving 17 bases between the germline ends. The CDR3 DNA follows: TGTGCCAGCAGCCGACCGGGGGCGAGTAAGGAAAAACTGTTTTTT. It specifies CASSRPGASKEKLFF.

The J gene is TRBJ1-6, the V gene TRBV6-4; D gene uncertain. Germline V lookup: CDR1 MRHNA, CDR2 SNTAGT. The CDR3 loop spans 13 amino acids. Between the trimmed V and J ends, which lost 2 bases and 9 bases, there was a span of 8 bases. The CDR3 loop reads CASSDLLGSPLHF. DNA for the CDR3: TGTGCCAGCAGTGACCTACTCGGTTCACCCCTCCACTTT.

The chain carries TRBV7-3 and TRBJ2-3, with D possibly matching TRBD2 (7 bases). In germline, CDR1 is SGHTA, CDR2 FQGTGA. Trimming left V 3 bases short and J 1 base short, with 11 bases between. The CDR3 totals 15 residues. Here the CDR3 reads CASSFGGHRTDTQYF. The CDR3 DNA reads TGTGCCAGCAGCTTCGGGGGGCACCGCACAGATACGCAGTATTTT.

V gene TRBV7-2 combines with J gene TRBJ2-1; TRBD1 matches 9 bases. The CDR3 sequence is 14 residues long. With V trimmed by 3 bases and J by 5 bases, 2 bases remained unmatched. Germline V gene data show CDR1 as SGHTA and CDR2 as FQGNSA. In DNA form, the CDR3 reads TGTGCCAGCAGCTTGACAGGGGGTGACAATGAGCAGTTCTTC. Its translation is CASSLTGGDNEQFF.

This clonotype turned up a few times. This chain joins TRBV4-2 and TRBJ2-1; D unresolved. Germline loops: CDR1 LGHNA, CDR2 YNFKEQ. The CDR3 length is 16 residues. The V end lost 0 bases, the J end lost 4 bases, and 13 bases lay between the germline ends. As DNA, the CDR3 is TGTGCCAGCAGCCAAGATCAGACGGGTGTTTACAATGAGCAGTTCTTC. Amino acids: CASSQDQTGVYNEQFF.

CDR3 in DNA: TGTGCCAGCAGTTTGGCGTTCACGGACCTTAACTATGGCTACACCTTC. This translates into CASSLAFTDLNYGYTF. The chain carries TRBV7-2 and TRBJ1-2; D unclear. The V and J ends lost 6 bases and 1 base respectively, with 18 bases between them. Germline V gives CDR1 SGHTA, CDR2 FQGNSA. The CDR3 extends over 16 amino acids.

This chain joins TRBV27 and TRBJ2-3; no clear D gene. The germline V gene has CDR1 MNHEY and CDR2 SMNVEV (reference sequence). The CDR3 is made up of 14 amino acids. V lost 3 bases to trimming and J lost 1 base, with 8 bases between them. CDR3 region: CASSFGSRTDTQYF. CDR3 nucleotides: TGTGCCAGCAGTTTCGGCAGTCGCACAGATACGCAGTATTTT.

This sequence joins TRBV7-2 and TRBJ1-1; no clear D. Germline V CDR1 and CDR2: SGHTA, FQGNSA. CDR3 length: 15 residues. The V end was cut by 1 base, the J end by 3 bases, with 12 bases between. CDR3 loop: CASSLVTDGYTEAFF. The DNA for the CDR3 is TGTGCCAGCAGCTTAGTCACAGACGGTTACACTGAAGCTTTCTTT.

This clonotype has just a few counts. This rearrangement joins TRBV7-2 to TRBJ2-5; TRBD1 matches 7 bases. Germline CDR1 is SGHTA and CDR2 is FQGNSA. Unmatched junction bases numbered 5, after V lost 1 base and J lost 6 bases. The CDR3 has 14 amino acids. As DNA, the CDR3 is TGTGCCAGCAGCTTAGGGCAGGGGGAAAAGACCCAGTACTTC. As protein: CASSLGQGEKTQYF. The full variable domain, completed using reference TRBV7-2 and TRBJ2-5, is GAGVSQSPSNKVTEKGKDVELRCDPISGHTALYWYRQSLGQGLEFLIYFQGNSAPDKSGLPSDRFSAERTGGSVSTLTIQRTQQEDSAVYLCASSLGQGEKTQYFGPGTRLLVL.

The chain is built from TRBV25-1 and TRBJ2-5; 9 bases are a match to TRBD1. The CDR3 is 13 amino acids. Germline-derived CDR1 and CDR2 are MGHDK and SYGVNS. Trimming cost V 6 bases and J 4 bases; bases outside gene matches: 3. The CDR3 is CASRQGASETQYF. CDR3 coding DNA: TGTGCCAGCAGACAGGGGGCTTCAGAGACCCAGTACTTC.

Worth noting for this clonotype: A single base separates this from a much larger clone, so it may be a read error. V usage is TRBV24-1 and J usage is TRBJ2-7; TRBD1 is a possible D gene (6 bases). Germline lookup yields CDR1 KGHDR and CDR2 SFDVKD. This CDR3 spans 12 amino acids. V shed 11 bases and J shed 7 bases, with 17 bases lying between them. The CDR3 sequence is CANSTGLGEQYF. CDR3 DNA sequence: TGTGCCAATTCGACAGGTCTGGGTGAGCAGTACTTC.

The chain combines TRBV20-1 with TRBJ1-1; D possibly corresponds to TRBD1 (5 bases). Germline V lookup: CDR1 DFQATT, CDR2 SNEGSKA (reference sequence). The CDR3 contains 13 residues. V lost 7 bases, J lost 5 bases, and 17 bases lay in between. The CDR3 loop reads CSVWMGGSTEAFF. CDR3 in DNA: TGCAGTGTTTGGATGGGGGGTAGTACTGAAGCTTTCTTT.

The chain carries TRBV7-2 and TRBJ1-2, with D unresolved. Per the germline V gene, CDR1 is SGHTA and CDR2 is FQGNSA. The CDR3 has 13 amino acids. V gave up 2 bases and J gave up 7 bases, with 11 bases separating them. The chain's CDR3 is CASSLTGEIGYTF. The CDR3 nucleotides are TGTGCCAGCAGCTTAACTGGGGAAATTGGCTACACCTTC.

This chain connects TRBV28 to TRBJ2-3; D may be TRBD2 (6 bases). Germline CDR1 MDHEN, CDR2 SYDVKM. This CDR3 contains 15 residues. Between the trimmed V and J ends, which lost 6 bases and 6 bases, there was a span of 19 bases. The CDR3 region is CASRRSGALADTQYF. CDR3 coding DNA: TGTGCCAGCAGGAGGTCGGGAGCGTTGGCGGATACGCAGTATTTT.